Included here is one TCR beta chain sequence, with context. As yet, its antigen is unknown. This entry is derived from a study of cytomegalovirus exposure and HLA in healthy donors. Overall study findings and caveats: Analysis performed later showed TCR beta chains linked to HLA being more clonally expanded than equally common others.

60 Vbeta and 13 Jbeta primers were used in PCR. This table comes from immunoSEQ multiplex PCR, and its TCRdb copy is limited to in-frame clones, with some not included. The sample lists under 90,000 clones, about 90% occurring once. CDR3 length: 15 amino acids. J lost 6 bases, V lost 0 bases, and 5 bases had no gene match. Germline lookup yields CDR1 SGHRS and CDR2 YFSETQ. The chain carries TRBV5-1 and TRBJ1-4; 7 bases map to TRBD1. The sample was PBMCs. The sequence was collected from a man aged 18 to 29 in good health and CMV-seronegative. This chain's CDR3 is CASSLAPQGDEKLFF. The CDR3 DNA reads TGCGCCAGCAGCTTGGCCCCGCAGGGGGATGAAAAACTGTTTTTT.